One sample yielded the 25 T cell receptor beta chains listed below, sequenced in a study of blood T cell repertoires in COVID-19. Profiling relied on immunoSEQ multiplex PCR, and the TCRdb table lists in-frame clones only, not all of them. The sample lists about 190,000 clones, roughly 80% occurring once. Sequencing was carried out using peripheral blood. The source is a woman between 50 and 59 years old with acute or convalescent COVID-19.

The chain carries TRBV10-3 and TRBJ1-1; TRBD1 matches at 7 bases. The CDR3 is 15 amino acids. Germline V lookup: CDR1 ENHRY, CDR2 SYGVKD. Unmatched junction bases numbered 8, after V lost 6 bases and J lost 1 base. The CDR3 spells CAIRPSDRPNTEAFF. The CDR3 DNA is TGTGCCATCAGACCTTCGGACAGGCCGAACACTGAAGCTTTCTTT.

The chain has TRBV14 and TRBJ2-7; 7 nucleotides agree with TRBD1. The germline V gene has CDR1 SGHDN and CDR2 FVKESK. Trimming at V came to 6 bases and at J to 3 bases, leaving 8 bases not matched to a gene. The CDR3 runs to 14 residues. The CDR3 reads CASSPGDRDYEQYF. The CDR3, as DNA: TGTGCCAGCAGTCCTGGAGACAGGGACTACGAGCAGTACTTC.

The gene calls are TRBV5-1 and TRBJ2-1; TRBD2 matches at 10 bases. J gave up 8 bases and V 4 bases, and 6 bases lay outside the gene matches. Germline V gene data show CDR1 as SGHRS and CDR2 as YFSETQ. The CDR3 contains 14 residues. The CDR3 DNA follows: TGCGCCAGCAGCCCCGGGACTAGCGTCCATGAGCAGTTCTTC. Translating gives CASSPGTSVHEQFF.

The rearrangement joins TRBV2 to TRBJ1-2; D not resolved. The CDR3 has 14 residues. The germline CDR1 and CDR2 sequences are SNHLY and FYNNEI. Trimming took 1 base from V and 5 from J, leaving 11 bases between them. This CDR3 reads CASSEGRPLYGYTF. CDR3 bases: TGTGCCAGCAGTGAAGGGAGACCGCTATATGGCTACACCTTC.

In this sample, this clone turned up once. The V call is TRBV11-2, the J call TRBJ1-4; D call uncertain. V lost 1 base to trimming and J lost 5 bases, with 5 bases between them. Germline V gene data show CDR1 as SGHAT and CDR2 as FQNNGV. The CDR3 sequence is 13 residues long. The CDR3 spells CASSLVRNEKLFF. Written as DNA, the CDR3 is TGTGCCAGCAGCTTAGTACGGAATGAAAAACTGTTTTTT.

This clone occurred a few times. The chain uses TRBV3-1 (or the pseudogene TRBV3-2) and TRBJ1-1; a weak D match, TRBD1 (5 bases). Trimming shortened V by 1 base and J by 5 bases, and 17 bases separated the two germline ends. CDR1 is LGHDT and CDR2 is YNNKEL in the germline V gene (reference sequence). The CDR3 is 16 residues long. The CDR3 DNA sequence: TGTGCCAGCAGCCAAGGGGCAGGGCGGACCAGGACTGAAGCTTTCTTT. It translates to CASSQGAGRTRTEAFF.

This clone has a single count. This chain connects TRBV5-5 to TRBJ2-2; D call uncertain. Germline V gene data show CDR1 as SGHKS and CDR2 as YYEKEE (reference sequence). The CDR3 runs to 15 residues. With 1 base removed from V and 1 base from J, the gap between germline ends came to 8 bases. For the CDR3, the DNA is TGTGCCAGCAGCTTGTACCCGAGGAACACCGGGGAGCTGTTTTTT. Protein sequence: CASSLYPRNTGELFF. Using reference TRBV5-5 and TRBJ2-2 for the parts outside the CDR3, the full variable domain is DAGVTQSPTHLIKTRGQQVTLRCSPISGHKSVSWYQQVLGQGPQFIFQYYEKEERGRGNFPDRFSARQFPNYSSELNVNALLLGDSALYLCASSLYPRNTGELFFGEGSRLTVL.

The V gene is TRBV19, the J gene TRBJ2-1, with 8 bases that match TRBD2. CDR1 LNHDA and CDR2 SQIVND come from the germline V gene (reference sequence). Trimming took 0 bases from V and 5 from J; bases not matched to a gene: 9. The CDR3 spans 17 residues. This CDR3 is CASSIDGGGRFNNEQFF. CDR3 coding DNA: TGTGCCAGTAGTATAGATGGGGGCGGGAGGTTTAACAATGAGCAGTTCTTC.

The V and J genes are TRBV19 and TRBJ2-7; TRBD2 matches 9 bases. Trimming took 4 bases from V and 0 from J; bases not matched to a gene: 4. Germline V gene data show CDR1 as LNHDA and CDR2 as SQIVND (reference sequence). The CDR3 loop spans 15 amino acids. CDR3 in DNA: TGTGCCAGTAGTACCCCTAGCGGGACCTCCTACGAGCAGTACTTC. Amino acid sequence: CASSTPSGTSYEQYF.

This clone was seen more than once but under ten times. This chain uses TRBV6-1 with TRBJ1-5; 7 nucleotides align to TRBD1. Germline V gene lookup returns CDR1 MNHNS and CDR2 SASEGT. With V trimmed by 3 bases and J by 5 bases, 13 bases remained unmatched. The CDR3 spans 17 residues. CDR3 protein: CASSDKSLDRTHQPQHF. Written as DNA, the CDR3 is TGTGCCAGCAGTGACAAATCCCTGGACAGGACCCATCAGCCCCAGCATTTT.

This clone was seen a handful of times. The CDR3 DNA is TGTGCCAGCTCAATTACGACAGGGGGCGGGTCGACTGAAGCTTTCTTT. Amino acid sequence: CASSITTGGGSTEAFF. The rearrangement links TRBV18 to TRBJ1-1, with 10 positions matching TRBD1. Germline V gene sequence: CDR1 KGHSH, CDR2 LQKENI. The CDR3 is made up of 16 amino acids. V shed 5 bases and J 5 bases; nucleotides not matched to a gene: 11.

This clone was detected only a few times. The V and J genes are TRBV28 and TRBJ1-2; D ambiguous. The CDR3 loop spans 12 amino acids. Trimming shortened V by 3 bases and J by 8 bases, and 10 bases separated the two germline ends. Germline CDR1 reads MDHEN; CDR2 reads SYDVKM. As DNA, the CDR3 is TGTGCCAGCAGTTTTTCGGGGAGGGGCTACACCTTC. Amino acids: CASSFSGRGYTF.

This chain connects TRBV28 to TRBJ1-3, with TRBD1 matching 7 bases. Germline values: CDR1 MDHEN, CDR2 SYDVKM. The CDR3 contains 17 residues. J lost 1 base, V lost 6 bases, and 12 bases had no gene match. The CDR3 spells CASRVLGKGQSGNTIYF. In DNA form, the CDR3 reads TGTGCCAGCAGAGTACTAGGAAAGGGACAGTCTGGAAACACCATATATTTT.

The chain recombines TRBV18 with TRBJ1-2; D is perhaps TRBD1 (5 bases). Germline V CDR1 and CDR2: KGHSH, LQKENI. Trimming took off 2 bases at V and 4 bases at J, with 11 bases between the two ends. This CDR3 region has 14 residues. DNA of the CDR3: TGTGCCAGCTCACCAGACAGCCCGATCTATGGCTACACCTTC. As protein: CASSPDSPIYGYTF.

This clone was seen once. The genes are TRBV18 and TRBJ1-5; weak D call: TRBD1 (6 bases). This CDR3 contains 15 residues. Looked up from germline, CDR1 is KGHSH and CDR2 is LQKENI. V lost 3 bases, J lost 5 bases, and 14 bases lay in between. The CDR3 here is CASSPATGRDQPQHF. The CDR3 DNA reads as TGTGCCAGCTCACCCGCGACAGGTAGGGATCAGCCCCAGCATTTT.

The genes are TRBV24-1 and TRBJ2-2; TRBD2 matches 7 bases. The V segment lost 3 bases and the J segment 1 base; nucleotides outside the gene matches: 10. This CDR3 region has 18 residues. CDR1 and CDR2 from the germline V gene are KGHDR and SFDVKD. The CDR3, as DNA: TGTGCCACCAGTGATACAGGTCGGGCGGGAGTGAACACCGGGGAGCTGTTTTTT. Translating it yields CATSDTGRAGVNTGELFF.

V and J are TRBV5-1 and TRBJ1-6; TRBD1 matches 7 bases. The J segment lost 7 bases and the V segment lost 3 bases, leaving 10 bases of the junction unmatched. CDR1 and CDR2 (germline): SGHRS, YFSETQ. The CDR3 totals 16 residues. CDR3: CASSWGDSRNNSPLHF. As DNA, the CDR3 is TGCGCCAGCAGCTGGGGGGACAGTAGAAACAATTCACCCCTCCACTTT.

V gene TRBV5-4 combines with J gene TRBJ2-7; TRBD1 matches 8 bases. Germline lookup yields CDR1 SGHNT and CDR2 YYREEE (reference sequence). The CDR3 length is 15 residues. The J segment lost 0 bases and the V segment lost 4 bases, leaving 6 bases of the junction unmatched. CDR3 coding DNA: TGTGCCAGCAGCCTAGACAGGGGAGACTCCTACGAGCAGTACTTC. Protein: CASSLDRGDSYEQYF. Looking up the rest from reference TRBV5-4 and TRBJ2-7 gives the full variable domain: ETGVTQSPTHLIKTRGQQVTLRCSSQSGHNTVSWYQQALGQGPQFIFQYYREEENGRGNFPPRFSGLQFPNYSSELNVNALELDDSALYLCASSLDRGDSYEQYFGPGTRLTVT.

This rearrangement joins TRBV19 to TRBJ2-7; D possibly corresponds to TRBD1 (6 bases). The CDR3 runs 17 residues. The germline V and J ends were trimmed by 5 bases and 1 base, with 21 bases remaining between them. Germline assignment: CDR1 LNHDA and CDR2 SQIVND (reference sequence). For the CDR3, the DNA is TGTGCCAGTAGTTACCAACCAAAGTCACAGGGTTCCTACGAGCAGTACTTC. It codes for CASSYQPKSQGSYEQYF. Supplemented by reference TRBV19 and TRBJ2-7, the full variable domain reads DGGITQSPKYLFRKEGQNVTLSCEQNLNHDAMYWYRQDPGQGLRLIYYSQIVNDFQKGDIAEGYSVSREKKESFPLTVTSAQKNPTAFYLCASSYQPKSQGSYEQYFGPGTRLTVT.

This chain uses TRBV9 with TRBJ1-2, with 9 positions matching TRBD1. Unmatched junction bases numbered 0, after V lost 5 bases and J lost 4 bases. The germline V gene has CDR1 SGDLS and CDR2 YYNGEE. The CDR3 sequence is 12 residues long. As DNA, the CDR3 is TGTGCCAGCAGGGACAGGGGCTATGGCTACACCTTC. The encoded protein is CASRDRGYGYTF.

The CDR3 loop is CASSPQQGRGTEAFF. DNA for the CDR3: TGTGCCAGCAGTCCGCAACAGGGACGGGGTACTGAAGCTTTCTTT. The chain is built from TRBV28 and TRBJ1-1; maybe TRBD1 (6 bases). Trimming took 5 bases from V and 5 from J, leaving 18 bases between them. The CDR3 has 15 amino acids. Germline CDR1 MDHEN, CDR2 SYDVKM.

The V gene is TRBV28, the J gene TRBJ1-1, with a weak D call TRBD1 (6 bases). Trimming took off 5 bases at V and 6 bases at J, with 10 bases between the two ends. CDR1 and CDR2 (germline): MDHEN, SYDVKM. The CDR3 contains 12 residues. The CDR3 protein is CASSNRVSEAFF. Written as DNA, the CDR3 is TGTGCCAGCAGTAACAGGGTATCTGAAGCTTTCTTT.

A few counts support this clone. The chain carries TRBV9 and TRBJ1-6; D call uncertain. Germline CDR1 reads SGDLS; CDR2 reads YYNGEE. V was pared by 3 bases and J by 7 bases, with 11 bases between. This CDR3 contains 14 residues. The chain's CDR3 is CASSGGLSNSPLHF. CDR3 coding DNA: TGTGCCAGCAGCGGAGGATTGTCCAATTCACCCCTCCACTTT. Complete variable domain (other parts from reference TRBV9 and TRBJ1-6): DSGVTQTPKHLITATGQRVTLRCSPRSGDLSVYWYQQSLDQGLQFLIQYYNGEERAKGNILERFSAQQFPDLHSELNLSSLELGDSALYFCASSGGLSNSPLHFGNGTRLTVT.

The chain joins TRBV5-1 to TRBJ2-3, with 11 bases matching TRBD2. Losses at the gene ends were 7 bases for V and 0 bases for J; bases not matched to a gene: 16. The germline V gene encodes CDR1 SGHRS and CDR2 YFSETQ. The CDR3 extends over 19 amino acids. The CDR3 region is CASARGLAGGGTSTDTQYF. The CDR3 nucleotides are TGCGCCAGCGCTAGGGGTCTAGCGGGAGGAGGGACGAGCACAGATACGCAGTATTTT.

In its sample, this clone was seen a few times. The J gene is TRBJ1-1, the V gene TRBV12-3 or TRBV12-4; 8 bases agree with TRBD1. This CDR3 spans 13 amino acids. The J segment lost 11 bases and the V segment lost 2 bases, leaving 7 bases of the junction unmatched. Here the CDR3 DNA reads TGTGCCAGCAGTTTAAGAGAGGACAGGGAGGCTTTCTTT. Translated: CASSLREDREAFF.